This T cell receptor (beta chain) emerged from a study of vaccination effects on CD4 cells after COVID-19. About the study: Participants were vaccinated with two doses of either the BNT162b2 or mRNA-1273 vaccine. Study observations and caveats: Vaccine- and infection-induced clones showed marked clonal contraction late following vaccination. Early post-infection timepoints were missing from the study, which also had few convalescent patients. From healthy vaccinees, only 1 of 255 vaccine-induced clones also reacted to common cold coronaviruses.

The CDR3 is made up of 14 amino acids. CDR1 SNHLY and CDR2 FYNNEI come from the germline V gene. V lost 4 bases to trimming and J lost 4 bases; unmatched junction nucleotides: 5. Culture proceeded for about 11 days, and CD4+ T cells were then isolated. Remarks on this clone: The antigen remains undetermined.

Assay: immunoSEQ multiplex PCR; the TCRdb copy retains only in-frame clones and omits some. Of fewer than 40,000 clones listed, about 71% were seen once; the top ten hold roughly 3.8%. The sample in question was CD4+ T cells from PBMCs cultured without peptide, obtained before COVID-19 vaccination. The V gene is TRBV2, the J gene TRBJ2-5; 8 positions agree with TRBD1. This TCR was sampled from a human donor who received a COVID-19 vaccine. Here the CDR3 reads CASSGDRILETQYF. The CDR3 coding sequence is TGTGCCAGCAGTGGGGACAGGATCCTAGAGACCCAGTACTTC.